This paragraph reports one T cell receptor (beta chain). Its cognate antigen is unknown. From the 5' RACE reads, TCRdb called clonotypes with MiXCR, one entry per CDR3 protein. This table holds about 260,000 distinct CDR3 sequences, 20% to 30% found once. These data are taken from a study of CD8 T cells in ankylosing spondylitis. Germline CDR1 and CDR2: KGHDR and SFDVKD. Trimming shortened V by 7 bases and J by 5 bases, and 13 bases separated the two germline ends. This CDR3 is built from 13 residues. Study findings and constraints: Several of the motif variants were reported before in synovial fluid and blood from reactive arthritis.

Sequencing was done on a sample of blood, either unsorted or a sorted T cell fraction (not recorded which). The clonotype was recovered from a male donor with ankylosing spondylitis or in good health (not recorded which). V and J are TRBV24-1 and TRBJ2-5; D gene unclear. The CDR3 reads CATSDPMRETQYF. The CDR3 DNA follows: TGTGCCACCAGCGATCCGATGCGGGAGACCCAGTACTTC.